Listed below are T cell receptor beta chains from one sample, sequenced in a study of T-cell reconstitution after alpha-beta-depleted transplantation in children. MiXCR, applied by TCRdb to the PCR reads, yields one record per CDR3 protein. The sample has a few hundred thousand distinct CDR3 sequences, 10% to 15% seen once; the top ten hold approximately 2.1%. This sample comprised PBMCs, mostly from graft donor cells, obtained 360 days after TCRalphabeta/CD19-depleted stem cell transplant. These receptors all stem from a male patient between 5 and 17 years old who had a stem cell transplant for acute myeloid leukemia, so the T cells may come from the graft donor. Both conserved end residues are part of each CDR3. Each record gives: CDR3 DNA, CDR3 protein, J gene, V gene, D gene, clone size. D genes are given only for firm matches. Clone sizes are given selectively: once, few, many, or a class where the clone is expanded.

CDR3nt: TGCGCCAGCAGCCAAGATAGGTGGAACCAAGAGACCCAGTACTTC
CDR3aa: CASSQDRWNQETQYF
j_gene: TRBJ2-5
v_gene: TRBV4-3
d_gene: .
abundance: many

CDR3nt: TGCAGTGCCACAGACAGGGAAACCACCGGGGAGCTGTTTTTT
CDR3aa: CSATDRETTGELFF
j_gene: TRBJ2-2
v_gene: TRBV20-1
d_gene: TRBD1
abundance: few

CDR3nt: TGTGCCAGCAGTTTAGAGATCGGCGAGCAGTACTTC
CDR3aa: CASSLEIGEQYF
j_gene: TRBJ2-7
v_gene: TRBV12-3/TRBV12-4
d_gene: .
abundance: .

CDR3nt: TGTGCCTCGAGGACAGGCTCCTACGAGCAGTACTTC
CDR3aa: CASRTGSYEQYF
j_gene: TRBJ2-7
v_gene: TRBV7-2
d_gene: TRBD1
abundance: many

CDR3nt: TGTGCCAGCAGTTACCGGCCCGAGACAGATACGCAGTATTTT
CDR3aa: CASSYRPETDTQYF
j_gene: TRBJ2-3
v_gene: TRBV6-2/TRBV6-3
d_gene: .
abundance: .

CDR3nt: TGTGCCAGTAGTATCTTGGCCGGTTCCGGCTACGAGCAGTACTTC
CDR3aa: CASSILAGSGYEQYF
j_gene: TRBJ2-7
v_gene: TRBV19
d_gene: .
abundance: few

CDR3nt: TGCAGTGCTCACCGGGACAGGGCAGGTTTCCCAGATACGCAGTATTTT
CDR3aa: CSAHRDRAGFPDTQYF
j_gene: TRBJ2-3
v_gene: TRBV20-1
d_gene: TRBD1
abundance: .

CDR3nt: TGTGCCAGCAGCCCACTCCTAGCTCTCGTTAACGTGAAGACCCAGTACTTC
CDR3aa: CASSPLLALVNVKTQYF
j_gene: TRBJ2-5
v_gene: TRBV27
d_gene: .
abundance: .

CDR3nt: TGTGCCAGCAGCGTGGGGTCGGGGTACAATGAGCAGTTCTTC
CDR3aa: CASSVGSGYNEQFF
j_gene: TRBJ2-1
v_gene: TRBV9
d_gene: .
abundance: many

CDR3nt: TGTGCCAGCAGTACTGGGGGACTAGCGGGAGGAGGTGGAGAGACCCAGTACTTC
CDR3aa: CASSTGGLAGGGGETQYF
j_gene: TRBJ2-5
v_gene: TRBV12-3/TRBV12-4
d_gene: TRBD2
abundance: .

CDR3nt: TGTGCCAGCAGTTTAGGACGGAACACTGAAGCTTTCTTT
CDR3aa: CASSLGRNTEAFF
j_gene: TRBJ1-1
v_gene: TRBV12-3/TRBV12-4
d_gene: .
abundance: many

CDR3nt: TGCAGTGCACCGAGAGGGACTTCCAGTCCTAGGGATGAGCAGTTCTTC
CDR3aa: CSAPRGTSSPRDEQFF
j_gene: TRBJ2-1
v_gene: TRBV20-1
d_gene: .
abundance: few

CDR3nt: TGTGCCAGCAGTAAGTTTGGGCTACTAGCGGACTACACAGATACGCAGTATTTT
CDR3aa: CASSKFGLLADYTDTQYF
j_gene: TRBJ2-3
v_gene: TRBV28
d_gene: TRBD2
abundance: few

CDR3nt: TGTGCCAGCAGCCGTCTGGGACAGGCTTACAATGAGCAGTTCTTC
CDR3aa: CASSRLGQAYNEQFF
j_gene: TRBJ2-1
v_gene: TRBV7-9
d_gene: TRBD1
abundance: few

CDR3nt: TGCAGTGCTCTGAGGCGGAAGGAGGGTATCCTAACAGATACGCAGTATTTT
CDR3aa: CSALRRKEGILTDTQYF
j_gene: TRBJ2-3
v_gene: TRBV20-1
d_gene: .
abundance: .

CDR3nt: TGTGCCAGCAGCGTCCTGGGGGGCGGTTCCACAGATACGCAGTATTTT
CDR3aa: CASSVLGGGSTDTQYF
j_gene: TRBJ2-3
v_gene: TRBV9
d_gene: .
abundance: many

CDR3nt: TGTGCCAGCGGTCGGTGGGCAGAGACCCAGTACTTC
CDR3aa: CASGRWAETQYF
j_gene: TRBJ2-5
v_gene: TRBV7-2
d_gene: .
abundance: .

CDR3nt: TGCGCCAGCAGCTTGGGTCCCGCACAAGAGACCCAGTACTTC
CDR3aa: CASSLGPAQETQYF
j_gene: TRBJ2-5
v_gene: TRBV5-1
d_gene: .
abundance: many

CDR3nt: TGCAGCGGGGGGGGACTAGCGGGAGAGAACTCCTACGAGCAGTACTTC
CDR3aa: CSGGGLAGENSYEQYF
j_gene: TRBJ2-7
v_gene: TRBV29-1
d_gene: TRBD2
abundance: few

CDR3nt: TGTGCCAGCAGCCAAGCTCACCACTTCAAAGCCCGCGAGCAGTACTTC
CDR3aa: CASSQAHHFKAREQYF
j_gene: TRBJ2-7
v_gene: TRBV14
d_gene: .
abundance: .

CDR3nt: TGTGCCAGCAGCTGGGGACAGGGGAGTGGCTACACCTTC
CDR3aa: CASSWGQGSGYTF
j_gene: TRBJ1-2
v_gene: TRBV7-9
d_gene: TRBD1
abundance: many

CDR3nt: TGCAGCCGTATCTTGACAAGGTTTAGGGGGCAAGAGACCCAGTACTTC
CDR3aa: CSRILTRFRGQETQYF
j_gene: TRBJ2-5
v_gene: TRBV29-1
d_gene: .
abundance: .

CDR3nt: TGCAGTGCCACTAGCCCTCCCACAGATACGCAGTATTTT
CDR3aa: CSATSPPTDTQYF
j_gene: TRBJ2-3
v_gene: TRBV20-1
d_gene: .
abundance: few

CDR3nt: TGTGCCAGCAGCTTAGCGGGACTAGCTGGATATGAGCAGTTCTTC
CDR3aa: CASSLAGLAGYEQFF
j_gene: TRBJ2-1
v_gene: TRBV7-9
d_gene: TRBD2
abundance: few

CDR3nt: TGTGCCAGCAGCCAAGCTAGCGGGATGAACACCGGGGAGCTGTTTTTT
CDR3aa: CASSQASGMNTGELFF
j_gene: TRBJ2-2
v_gene: TRBV4-2
d_gene: TRBD2
abundance: few

CDR3nt: TGTGCCAGCAGCGCCAGGGGGACAGGGGGGTCTGGGGCCAACGTCCTGACTTTC
CDR3aa: CASSARGTGGSGANVLTF
j_gene: TRBJ2-6
v_gene: TRBV9
d_gene: TRBD1
abundance: many

CDR3nt: TGTGCCAGCAGCTTCCCCCCCAATGAGCAGTTCTTC
CDR3aa: CASSFPPNEQFF
j_gene: TRBJ2-1
v_gene: TRBV7-9
d_gene: .
abundance: .